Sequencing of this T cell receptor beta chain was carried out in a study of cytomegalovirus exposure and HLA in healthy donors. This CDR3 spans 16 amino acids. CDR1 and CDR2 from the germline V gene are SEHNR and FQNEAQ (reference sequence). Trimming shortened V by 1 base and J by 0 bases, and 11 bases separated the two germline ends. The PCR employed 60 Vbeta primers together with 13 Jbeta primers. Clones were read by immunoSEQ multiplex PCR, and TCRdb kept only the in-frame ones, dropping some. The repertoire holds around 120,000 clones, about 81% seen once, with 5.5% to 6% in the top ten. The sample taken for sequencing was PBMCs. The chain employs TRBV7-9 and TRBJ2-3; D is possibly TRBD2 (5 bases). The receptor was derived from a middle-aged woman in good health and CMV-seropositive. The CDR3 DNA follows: TGTGCCAGCAGCTTAGGGAGCGGATTTAGCACAGATACGCAGTATTTT. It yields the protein CASSLGSGFSTDTQYF.